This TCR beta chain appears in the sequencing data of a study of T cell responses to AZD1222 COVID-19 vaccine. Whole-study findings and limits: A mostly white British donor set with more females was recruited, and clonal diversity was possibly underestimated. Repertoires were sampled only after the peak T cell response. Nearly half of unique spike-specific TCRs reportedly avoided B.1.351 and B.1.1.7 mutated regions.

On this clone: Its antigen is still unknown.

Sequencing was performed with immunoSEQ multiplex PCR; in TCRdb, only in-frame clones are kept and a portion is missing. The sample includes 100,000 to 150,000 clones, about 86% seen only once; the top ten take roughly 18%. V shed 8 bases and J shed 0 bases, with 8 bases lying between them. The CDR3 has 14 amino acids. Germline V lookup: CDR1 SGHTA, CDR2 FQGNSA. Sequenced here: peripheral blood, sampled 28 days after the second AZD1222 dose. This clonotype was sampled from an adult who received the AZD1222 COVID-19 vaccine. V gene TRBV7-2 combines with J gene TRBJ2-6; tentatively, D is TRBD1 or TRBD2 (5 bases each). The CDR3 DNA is TGTGCCAGCGGGGACCGCTCTGGGGCCAACGTCCTGACTTTC. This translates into CASGDRSGANVLTF.